Listed below are T cell receptor beta chains from one sample, sequenced in a study of cytomegalovirus exposure and HLA in healthy donors. Method: immunoSEQ multiplex PCR; TCRdb's copy keeps in-frame clones and lacks some. The sample's table shows 30,000 to 40,000 clones. The specimen sequenced was PBMCs. These receptor sequences come from a human donor in good health. The CDR3 runs from the conserved cysteine through the conserved F or W. The D gene is left open where the match is weak.

v_gene	j_gene	d_gene	CDR3aa	CDR3nt
TRBV18	TRBJ1-2	NA	CASSPPGGVYYGYTF	TGTGCCAGCTCACCCCCCGGGGGGGTATACTATGGCTACACCTTC
TRBV12-1	TRBJ1-2	NA	CASSCGGLDHGYTF	TGTGCCAGCAGCTGTGGCGGCTTGGATCATGGCTACACCTTC
TRBV18	TRBJ2-1	TRBD2	CASSPLPGLAGGPGYNEQFF	TGTGCCAGCTCACCACTGCCCGGACTAGCGGGGGGGCCGGGTTACAATGAGCAGTTCTTC
TRBV30	TRBJ2-6	TRBD1	CAWSKQGVGRANVLTF	TGTGCCTGGAGTAAACAGGGGGTTGGGAGGGCCAACGTCCTGACTTTC
TRBV2	TRBJ1-2	NA	CASRDQVGAGYGYTF	TGTGCCAGCAGGGATCAGGTGGGCGCAGGCTATGGCTACACCTTC
TRBV28	TRBJ1-1	NA	CASSSTGDQNTEAFF	TGTGCCAGCAGTTCTACAGGCGACCAGAACACTGAAGCTTTCTTT
TRBV5-6	TRBJ1-6	NA	CASNKWGAILNSPLHF	TGTGCCAGCAACAAGTGGGGAGCAATACTAAATTCACCCCTCCACTTT
TRBV28	TRBJ1-6	NA	CASSGAGANNSPLHF	TGTGCCAGCAGTGGGGCAGGGGCGAATAATTCACCCCTCCACTTT
TRBV25-1	TRBJ2-2	NA	CASSRLGGTANTGELFF	TGTGCCAGCTCGAGGCTCGGCGGGACAGCGAACACCGGGGAGCTGTTTTTT
TRBV29-1	TRBJ1-1	NA	CSVGQGNTEAFF	TGCAGCGTTGGGCAGGGGAATACTGAAGCTTTCTTT